This T cell receptor (beta chain) came from a study of T cell repertoires in cytomegalovirus infection. Comment on this clonotype: Its cognate antigen is unknown.

From the reads, TCRdb called clonotypes with MiXCR, one entry per CDR3 protein. This table has fewer than 900,000 distinct CDR3 sequences, under 35% appearing once. CDR1 and CDR2 from the germline V gene are MGHRA and YSYEKL. This CDR3 has 17 amino acids. J gave up 8 bases and V 4 bases, and 16 bases lay outside the gene matches. Specimen: cultured CD8+ T cells from PBMCs, collected from culture after CMV antigen stimulation. The sequence derives from a human donor in good health (CMV status not recorded). Some clones in this sample may be carry-over from other donors' samples. The chain couples TRBV4-1 to TRBJ2-1; 8 positions match TRBD2. CDR3 loop: CASSRGGDRGTRDEQFF. CDR3 bases: TGCGCCAGCAGCCGTGGGGGGGACCGCGGGACTAGGGATGAGCAGTTCTTC.